A selection of T cell receptor beta chains follows, all from one sample in a study of cytomegalovirus exposure and HLA in healthy donors. Repertoires were generated with immunoSEQ multiplex PCR, while TCRdb's copy carries only in-frame clones and drops some. Here the sample spans approximately 61,000 clones, roughly two thirds being singletons. Sequenced input: PBMCs. The receptors come from a woman in her forties or fifties in good health and CMV-seronegative. Each CDR3 is given with its conserved first and last residue. Each record gives: J gene, clone size, V gene, CDR3 protein. Expanded clones get a size class; other rows say once, few or many, or leave the size out.

TRBJ2-7,.,TRBV6-5,CASQKPGGGYEQYF
TRBJ2-3,few,TRBV28,CASSTPVADSTDTQYF
TRBJ2-3,.,TRBV4-3,CASSQDLNYRGQEDTQYF
TRBJ2-1,once,TRBV9,CASSPTVERNEQFF
TRBJ1-5,.,TRBV6-5,CASSFQGAGQPQHF
TRBJ2-7,.,TRBV30,CAWSKVAGLHEQYF
TRBJ2-7,.,TRBV6-5,CASTDRGGEQYF
.,few,TRBV4-3,CASSQDPTSGSGEQYF
TRBJ1-1,few,TRBV18,CASSETAVNTEAFF
TRBJ1-2,.,TRBV7-8,CASSLTGAAKNTF
TRBJ2-7,.,TRBV4-3,CASRLGAGPAYEQYF
TRBJ1-1,.,TRBV6-6,CASSPQGNTEAFF
TRBJ1-1,.,TRBV9,CASSSGTGWGTEAFF
TRBJ1-5,few,TRBV2,CASSFEGLLGQPQHF
TRBJ1-2,.,TRBV5-1,CASSMGQGAANYGYTF
TRBJ2-2,.,TRBV10-1,CASSHSTLSGELFF
TRBJ2-3,.,TRBV5-1,CASSLTSDTDTQYF
TRBJ1-1,few,TRBV7-9,CASSPSGRENTEAFF
TRBJ2-1,.,TRBV25-1,CASTSLAGAVNEQFF
TRBJ2-7,.,TRBV2,CASTAGEQYF
TRBJ1-2,.,TRBV19,CASSRDSYGYTF
TRBJ2-3,.,TRBV7-9,CASESDAQYF
TRBJ2-1,.,TRBV10-3,CAIQRDPYNEQFF
TRBJ2-7,.,TRBV27,CASSLDVRAGGSYEQYF
TRBJ2-7,.,TRBV6-5,CASSFQRTSYEQYF
TRBJ1-1,.,TRBV29-1,CSGTGQSGTEAFF
TRBJ2-7,.,TRBV11-2,CASSFGTGAYEQYF
TRBJ2-7,.,TRBV5-1,CASSLQGDSYEQYF
TRBJ2-1,.,TRBV4-1,CASSQDGNEQFF
TRBJ2-6,.,TRBV28,CASRYRGQTGANVLTF
TRBJ1-5,.,TRBV7-9,CASSPDSNQPQHF
TRBJ1-5,once,TRBV4-3,CASSQAPWARGSNQPQHF